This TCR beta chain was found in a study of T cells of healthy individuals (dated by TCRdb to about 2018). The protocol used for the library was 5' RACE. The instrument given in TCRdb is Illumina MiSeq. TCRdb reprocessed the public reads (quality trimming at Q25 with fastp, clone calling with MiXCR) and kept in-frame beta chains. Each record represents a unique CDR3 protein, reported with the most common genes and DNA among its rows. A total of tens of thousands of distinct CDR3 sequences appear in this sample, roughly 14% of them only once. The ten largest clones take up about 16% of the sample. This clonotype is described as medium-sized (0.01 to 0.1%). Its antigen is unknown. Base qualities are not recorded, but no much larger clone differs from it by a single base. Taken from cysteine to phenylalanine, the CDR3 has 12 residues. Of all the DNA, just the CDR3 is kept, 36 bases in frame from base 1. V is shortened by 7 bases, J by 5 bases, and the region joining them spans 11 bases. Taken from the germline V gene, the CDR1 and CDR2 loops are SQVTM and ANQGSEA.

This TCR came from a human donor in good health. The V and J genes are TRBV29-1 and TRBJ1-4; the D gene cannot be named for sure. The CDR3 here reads CSAEEANEKLFF. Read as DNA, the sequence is TGCAGCGCGGAGGAGGCGAATGAAAAACTGTTTTTT.